These T cell receptor beta chains were read from a single sample in a study of blood T cell repertoires in COVID-19. The protocol was immunoSEQ multiplex PCR, while the TCRdb copy is restricted to in-frame clones and leaves out a portion. The sample records 150,000 to 200,000 clones, 93% being singletons. The sequencing input was peripheral blood. The receptor set was obtained from a woman aged 55-69 years with COVID-19, enrolled during active disease. The CDR3 runs from the conserved cysteine through the conserved F or W.

>TRBV28
CASSPGHQDTEAFF
>TRBV7-9
CASSSPGTGFEQYF
>TRBV6-1
CASSDRPGQGPSSYNEQFF
>TRBV27
CASSLAGDGETQYF
>TRBV7-7
CASSLYGQETQYF
>TRBV6-5
CASSPPEVRRGEQYF
>TRBV5-1
CASSGTGTGDNSPLHF
>TRBV7-2
CASSLATLSEQFF
>TRBV7-9
CASSRVRGPPEAFF
>TRBV5-1
CASSPDGYQGKYDMNTEAFF
>TRBV25-1
CASSESQGASEKLFF
>TRBV19
CASSTTGTDATNEKLFF
>TRBV11-2
CASSLDILLGRGGYTF
>TRBV6-1
CASSENRPNQPQHF
>TRBV20-1
CGAGGPNIQYF
>TRBV7-8
CASSLDRLNQPQHF
>TRBV19
CASRQDPTNEKLFF
>TRBV6-5
CASILVQHNNYGYTF
>TRBV2
CASQQGAFGTDTQYF
>TRBV5-5
CASSLATAYNEQFF
>TRBV3-1/TRBV3-2
CASSQEGARGAFF
>TRBV5-1
CASSLFGGVATNEKLFF
>TRBV20-1
CSARTGGGYTF
>TRBV29-1
CSVFTGVGEQFF
>TRBV6-1
CASSEWTGGYTF
>TRBV5-1
CASSFKVQANTEAFF
>TRBV7-8
CASRQAGLISYEQYF
>TRBV24-1
CATSAGGNQPQHF
>TRBV19
CASRFQRDTEAFF
>TRBV11-1
CASATAPNTEAFF
>TRBV19
CASSLLPGQSSYEQYF
>TRBV7-2
CASSLIGSFSPLHF
>TRBV25-1
CASSEWSSGEQFF
>TRBV5-4
CATKTGTSGGAVGELFF
>TRBV6-1
CASSEVGRGEAFF
>TRBV6-1
CASSEAGRGTDTQYF
>TRBV2
CASSLRGINEQFF
>TRBV7-9
CASSSDYSYEQYF
>TRBV3-1/TRBV3-2
CASSLRRGPQETQYF
>TRBV5-1
CASSLRGLASSYNEQFF
>TRBV3-1/TRBV3-2
CASTSGTALEAFF
>TRBV6-5
CASSYKGLEDGYTF
>TRBV7-2
CASSLGARGETQYF
>TRBV20-1
CSAGTVGEQYF
>TRBV5-1
CASSVQMENTEAFF
>TRBV29-1
CSVGQAGNQPQHF
>TRBV7-2
CASSLKGGAGELFF
>TRBV9
CASSATGQRINEKLFF
>TRBV19
CASSSPVGIGEQFF
>TRBV14
CASSHTRGRKAFF
>TRBV19
CASRGPRGIGSAYNEQFF
>TRBV10-3
CATTGSSNQPQHF